The clone carrying this TCR beta chain was counted between two and nine times. TCRdb reprocessed the RACE reads via MiXCR and lists one record per CDR3 protein. The sample yields over 300,000 distinct CDR3 sequences, 4.5% to 5.5% seen once. The time point here: pre-sensitization, week 0. Treatment denoted: therapeutic diphenylcyclopropenone sensitization with weekly scalp DPC. Looked up from germline, CDR1 is SGHRS and CDR2 is YFSETQ. The CDR3 consists of 18 residues. V was pared by 0 bases and J by 3 bases, with 6 bases of the junction left unmatched. The record originates from a study of human T cells and chemical hapten exposure.

V and J are TRBV5-1 and TRBJ1-4; TRBD1 matches 12 bases. The TCR comes from a woman in her 50s with alopecia areata. Some clones in this sample may be carry-over from other donors' samples. The material sequenced was whole blood, taken in connection with sensitization to the hapten diphenylcyclopropenone (DPC). As DNA, the CDR3 is TGCGCCAGCAGCTTGGCCGGGACAGGGGGCTCGGCTAATGAAAAACTGTTTTTT. Translation: CASSLAGTGGSANEKLFF.